This T cell receptor beta chain was observed in a study of T cells in Graves' hyperthyroidism and ophthalmopathy. CDR1 SGHKS and CDR2 YYEKEE come from the germline V gene (reference sequence). This CDR3 is built from 15 residues. Trimming removed 4 bases at V and 4 bases at J, with 17 bases between. Authors of the study amplified TCR beta CDR3 regions from RNA transcripts. A set of HTBI primers served as the primers for a first-round RT-PCR of the TCR CDR3. TCRdb reprocessed the multiplex PCR reads with MiXCR, giving one entry per CDR3 protein. The data contain more than 300,000 distinct CDR3 sequences, roughly a sixth of them singletons. PBMCs came from more than 8.5 ml fresh peripheral blood.

What was sequenced was blood. The chain links TRBV5-5 to TRBJ1-1; D ambiguous. This receptor was identified in a woman in her twenties or thirties with Graves' hyperthyroidism that later progressed to Graves' ophthalmopathy. The CDR3 DNA follows: TGTGCCAGCAGCCCCCCTTCCTCGCCGATCACTGAAGCTTTCTTT. As protein: CASSPPSSPITEAFF.